The 15 T cell receptor beta chains in this list originate from one sample, sequenced in a study of blood T cell repertoires in COVID-19. The table came from immunoSEQ multiplex PCR; TCRdb's copy has only in-frame clones and leaves some out. The sample lists 45,000 or so clones; over 65% were seen once. The sequenced sample was peripheral blood. The receptors here all came from a man older than 75 with acute or convalescent COVID-19.

J is TRBJ1-1 and V is TRBV28; 9 nucleotides agree with TRBD1. CDR3 size: 16 residues. The V gene's germline CDR1 is MDHEN and CDR2 SYDVKM. The trim removed 4 bases at V and 6 bases at J, leaving 12 bases unmatched. The CDR3 protein is CASSSYRGPIASEAFF. The CDR3 region has the DNA TGTGCCAGCAGTTCGTACAGGGGGCCCATCGCATCTGAAGCTTTCTTT.

The chain combines TRBV6-2 or TRBV6-3 with TRBJ2-1; 7 bases align to TRBD2. This CDR3 contains 15 residues. CDR1 and CDR2 (germline): MNHEY, SVGEGT. Trimming took 6 bases from V and 5 from J; bases not matched to a gene: 10. DNA of the CDR3: TGTGCCAGCAGCGGAAGGGCGGGAGTCAACAATGAGCAGTTCTTC. This gives the protein CASSGRAGVNNEQFF.

CDR3 bases: TGTGCCAGCAGAAAAGCAAAGACCCAGTACTTC. Translated: CASRKAKTQYF. The V gene is TRBV2, the J gene TRBJ2-5; no reliable D call. The V and J ends lost 6 bases and 6 bases respectively, with 8 bases between them. Germline V gives CDR1 SNHLY, CDR2 FYNNEI. There are 11 residues in the CDR3. Combining the CDR3 with reference TRBV2 and TRBJ2-5 gives the whole variable domain EPEVTQTPSHQVTQMGQEVILRCVPISNHLYFYWYRQILGQKVEFLVSFYNNEISEKSEIFDDQFSVERPDGSNFTLKIRSTKLEDSAMYFCASRKAKTQYFGPGTRLLVL.

The V and J genes are TRBV6-5 and TRBJ1-1; TRBD1 might be the D (5 bases). Trimming stripped 5 bases from V and 4 bases from J, with 11 bases between. Germline-derived CDR1 and CDR2 are MNHEY and SVGAGI. The CDR3 totals 13 residues. CDR3: CASSLRQLTEAFF. The CDR3 nucleotides read TGTGCCAGCAGTCTCAGACAGCTCACTGAAGCTTTCTTT.

This clone was found a few times. This CDR3 reads CASSPTGGEKLFF. CDR3 nucleotides: TGTGCCAGCAGCCCGACAGGAGGCGAAAAACTGTTTTTT. The chain has TRBV2 and TRBJ1-4, with D possibly being TRBD1 (6 bases). Trimming shortened V by 6 bases and J by 8 bases, and 13 bases separated the two germline ends. The germline CDR1 and CDR2 sequences are SNHLY and FYNNEI. The length of the CDR3 is 13 residues.

The chain has TRBV7-8 and TRBJ2-7; possibly TRBD1 for D (5 bases). Germline assignment: CDR1 SGHVS and CDR2 FQNEAQ. Deletions cut 0 bases from V and 0 bases from J, with 9 bases between. The CDR3 loop spans 15 amino acids. The CDR3 reads CASSLALGASYEQYF. In DNA, the CDR3 is TGTGCCAGCAGCTTAGCCCTAGGGGCCTCCTACGAGCAGTACTTC.

The chain carries TRBV4-2 and TRBJ1-2; a possible D gene is TRBD1 (5 bases). Germline V gives CDR1 LGHNA, CDR2 YNFKEQ. V lost 4 bases and J 3 bases, leaving 12 bases between the germline ends. This CDR3 spans 14 amino acids. In nucleotides, the CDR3 is TGTGCCAGCAGCCCGGGGGAGCGGGACTATGGCTACACCTTC. This sequence encodes CASSPGERDYGYTF.

The CDR3 region is CASSRTQGNQPQHF. The CDR3 region has the DNA TGTGCCAGCAGTCGAACTCAGGGGAATCAGCCCCAGCATTTT. This chain joins TRBV9 and TRBJ1-5; D is possibly TRBD1 (6 bases). Germline V gene sequence: CDR1 SGDLS, CDR2 YYNGEE. The CDR3 totals 14 residues. The V gene lost 5 bases and the J gene lost 4 bases, with 13 bases spanning the gap.

This sequence joins TRBV7-2 and TRBJ2-5, with 8 bases identical to TRBD2. The V and J ends lost 0 bases and 3 bases, in that order; junction bases with no gene match: 6. The CDR3 consists of 16 residues. The germline CDR1 and CDR2 sequences are SGHTA and FQGNSA. This CDR3 is CASSLAQGTSKETQYF. CDR3 nucleotide sequence: TGTGCCAGCAGCTTAGCGCAGGGGACTAGTAAAGAGACCCAGTACTTC.

This chain connects TRBV28 to TRBJ1-2; 8 bases agree with TRBD1. V lost 6 bases, J lost 11 bases, and 8 bases stayed unmatched. Germline loops: CDR1 MDHEN, CDR2 SYDVKM. This CDR3 has 12 residues. DNA for the CDR3: TGTGCCAGCAGACCCAGGGGGCTCGCTTACACCTTC. This gives the protein CASRPRGLAYTF.

This clone turned up a few times. V and J are TRBV7-9 and TRBJ2-5, with D possibly TRBD1 on 5 matching bases. Trimming took 5 bases from V and 3 from J, leaving 10 bases between them. CDR1 is SEHNR, CDR2 FQNEAQ, per germline (reference sequence). The CDR3 runs 13 residues. CDR3: CASSLSGKETQYF. The DNA of the CDR3 is TGTGCCAGCAGCCTATCAGGGAAAGAGACCCAGTACTTC.

The chain combines TRBV13 with TRBJ2-1; 16 nucleotides agree with TRBD2. The CDR3 covers 17 residues. Germline V gene lookup returns CDR1 PRHDT and CDR2 FYEKMQ (reference sequence). Losses at the gene ends were 2 bases for V and 9 bases for J; bases not matched to a gene: 7. The CDR3 region is CASSLLGLAGGPGEQFF. The CDR3 DNA sequence: TGTGCCAGCAGCTTATTGGGACTAGCGGGAGGGCCCGGTGAGCAGTTCTTC.

The chain links TRBV7-2 to TRBJ1-2; D is undetermined. CDR1 and CDR2 from the germline V gene are SGHTA and FQGNSA. The CDR3 length is 14 residues. With 0 bases removed from V and 0 bases from J, the gap between germline ends came to 5 bases. For the CDR3, the DNA is TGTGCCAGCAGCTTAGCTCTTACTAACTATGGCTACACCTTC. Its translation: CASSLALTNYGYTF. The variable domain in full, with the rest retrieved from reference TRBV7-2 and TRBJ1-2, is GAGVSQSPSNKVTEKGKDVELRCDPISGHTALYWYRQSLGQGLEFLIYFQGNSAPDKSGLPSDRFSAERTGGSVSTLTIQRTQQEDSAVYLCASSLALTNYGYTFGSGTRLTVV.

The J gene is TRBJ2-1, the V gene TRBV2, with TRBD2 as a possible D gene (5 bases). V was pared by 6 bases and J by 12 bases, with 27 bases between. In germline, CDR1 is SNHLY, CDR2 FYNNEI. The CDR3 contains 16 residues. CDR3 protein: CASSRSLGGELQWQFF. The CDR3 DNA reads TGTGCCAGCAGCAGGTCACTAGGAGGAGAATTACAATGGCAGTTCTTC.

The gene calls are TRBV7-5 and TRBJ2-5; the table assigns TRBD2, which was not confirmed against the DNA. TRBV7-5 is a recognized pseudogene. CDR3 length: 13 residues. In DNA, the CDR3 is TGTGCCAGAAGCCTAGGGGAGGAAGAGACCCAGTACTTC. Protein: CARSLGEEETQYF.